This T cell receptor (beta chain) came from a study of T cell changes during pregnancy in multiple sclerosis. Here immunoSEQ multiplex PCR was the method, and the copy in TCRdb shows in-frame clones only, minus some. Of roughly 38,000 clones listed, approximately 90% were seen once; the top ten hold more than 20%. Germline CDR1 and CDR2: MNHEY and SMNVEV (reference sequence). This CDR3 is 14 amino acids long. Deletions cut 5 bases from V and 5 bases from J, with 15 bases between. The sample in question was CD8+ T cells from peripheral blood mononuclear cells, obtained before pregnancy. The receptor comes from a female donor with multiple sclerosis, enrolled in a pregnancy study. The gene calls are TRBV27 and TRBJ2-5, with D possibly TRBD2 on 6 matching bases. CDR3 residues: CASSPPTRQETQYF. DNA of the CDR3: TGTGCCAGCAGTCCCCCGACTAGGCAGGAGACCCAGTACTTC.